The source of this T cell receptor beta chain is a study of blood T cell repertoires in COVID-19. Turning to the study itself: Specimens from acute and convalescent COVID-19 originated in the United States, Italy and Spain. Nucleic acid was either cDNA or gDNA, and it came from T cells, B-cell-depleted T cells, or PBMCs.

V lost 1 base to trimming and J lost 4 bases, with 13 bases between them. The CDR3 covers 15 residues. The V gene's germline CDR1 is SGHTA and CDR2 FQGNSA. In the authors' methods: For nucleated cells, counts were estimated from reference gene primer amplification. Assay: immunoSEQ multiplex PCR; the TCRdb copy retains only in-frame clones and omits some. V, J and clone size were drawn from that table, and D and trimming were deduced from the DNA. In the table there are 450,000 or so clones, around nine tenths of which are singletons. During active infection, Seattle patients enrolled and were then monitored through disease.

This rearrangement joins TRBV7-2 to TRBJ2-5, with D possibly matching TRBD1 (5 bases). The sequence was obtained from a woman aged 40-49 years with COVID-19, enrolled during active disease. The sample taken for sequencing was peripheral blood. The CDR3 DNA reads TGTGCCAGCAGCTTAGTGTGGTGGGGCGGAGAGACCCAGTACTTC. This translates into CASSLVWWGGETQYF.